Included here is one T cell receptor (beta chain) sequence, with context. What it recognizes is unknown. The data are from a study of T cell repertoires in cytomegalovirus infection. General study points: The cumulative frequency of public TCR beta families distinguished individuals who carried CMV together with the relevant HLA.

TCRdb analysed the reads with MiXCR anew, one entry per CDR3 protein. The sample shows tens of thousands of distinct CDR3 sequences, about 24% of them seen only once. Germline CDR1 reads DFQATT; CDR2 reads SNEGSKA (reference sequence). The CDR3 is made up of 16 amino acids. V lost 1 base to trimming and J lost 7 bases, with 20 bases between them. Sequenced here: CD8+ T cells from cultured PBMCs, sampled from culture after CMV antigen stimulation. The TCR was taken from a human donor in good health (CMV status not recorded). Some clones in this sample may be carry-over from other donors' samples. V and J are TRBV20-1 and TRBJ2-1, with D perhaps being TRBD1 or TRBD2 (6 bases each). The CDR3 region has the DNA TGCAGTGCTAGAGCCCTAGGTCAGACTAGGGGGAATGAGCAGTTCTTC. Translating it yields CSARALGQTRGNEQFF.